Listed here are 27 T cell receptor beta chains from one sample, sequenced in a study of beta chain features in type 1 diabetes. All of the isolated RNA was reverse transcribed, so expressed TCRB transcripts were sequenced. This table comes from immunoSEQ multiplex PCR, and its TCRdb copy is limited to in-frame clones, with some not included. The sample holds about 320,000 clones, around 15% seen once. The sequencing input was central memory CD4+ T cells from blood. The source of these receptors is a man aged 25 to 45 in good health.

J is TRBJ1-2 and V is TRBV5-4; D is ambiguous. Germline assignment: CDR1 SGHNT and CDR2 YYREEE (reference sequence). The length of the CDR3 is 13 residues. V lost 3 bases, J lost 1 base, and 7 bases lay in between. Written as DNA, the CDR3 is TGTGCCAGCAGCTCCCCCAATAACTATGGCTACACCTTC. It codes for CASSSPNNYGYTF.

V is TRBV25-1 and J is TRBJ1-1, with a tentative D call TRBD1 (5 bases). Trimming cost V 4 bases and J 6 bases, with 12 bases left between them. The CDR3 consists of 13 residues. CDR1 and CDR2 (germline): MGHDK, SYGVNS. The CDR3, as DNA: TGTGCCAGCAGTGGGGGACCTCGCGCTGAAGCTTTCTTT. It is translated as CASSGGPRAEAFF.

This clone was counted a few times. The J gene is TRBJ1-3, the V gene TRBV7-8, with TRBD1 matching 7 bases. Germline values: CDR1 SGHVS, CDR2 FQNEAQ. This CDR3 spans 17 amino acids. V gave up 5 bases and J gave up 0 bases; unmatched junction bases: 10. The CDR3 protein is CASSDRDRIDSGNTIYF. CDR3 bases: TGTGCCAGCAGCGATAGGGACAGAATCGACTCTGGAAACACCATATATTTT. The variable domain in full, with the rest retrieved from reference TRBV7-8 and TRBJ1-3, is GAGVSQSPRYKVAKRGQDVALRCDPISGHVSLFWYQQALGQGPEFLTYFQNEAQLDKSGLPSDRFFAERPEGSVSTLKIQRTQQEDSAVYLCASSDRDRIDSGNTIYFGEGSWLTVV.

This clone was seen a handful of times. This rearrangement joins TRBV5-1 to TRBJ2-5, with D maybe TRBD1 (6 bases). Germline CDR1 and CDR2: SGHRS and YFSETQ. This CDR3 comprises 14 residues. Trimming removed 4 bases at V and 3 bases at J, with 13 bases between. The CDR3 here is CASSPYRVEETQYF. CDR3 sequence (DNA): TGCGCCAGCAGCCCGTACAGGGTTGAAGAGACCCAGTACTTC.

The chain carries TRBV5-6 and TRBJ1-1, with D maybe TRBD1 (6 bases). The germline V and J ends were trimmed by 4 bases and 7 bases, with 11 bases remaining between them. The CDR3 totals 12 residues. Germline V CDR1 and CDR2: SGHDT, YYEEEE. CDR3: CASSVTGFEAFF. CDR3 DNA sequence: TGTGCCAGCAGCGTTACAGGGTTTGAAGCTTTCTTT.

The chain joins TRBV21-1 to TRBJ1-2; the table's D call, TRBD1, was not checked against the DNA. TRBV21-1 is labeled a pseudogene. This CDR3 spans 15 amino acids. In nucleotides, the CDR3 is TGTGCCAGCAGCAAAGCCTGGACAGGGTTCTATGGCTACACCTTC. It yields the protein CASSKAWTGFYGYTF.

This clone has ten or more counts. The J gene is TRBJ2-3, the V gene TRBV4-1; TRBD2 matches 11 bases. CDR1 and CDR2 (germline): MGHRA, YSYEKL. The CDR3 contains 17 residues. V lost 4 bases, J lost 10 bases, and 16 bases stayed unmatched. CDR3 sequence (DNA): TGCGCCAGCAGCCTATCCGGGACTAGCGGACCGGGGGAGGCGCAGTATTTT. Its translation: CASSLSGTSGPGEAQYF.

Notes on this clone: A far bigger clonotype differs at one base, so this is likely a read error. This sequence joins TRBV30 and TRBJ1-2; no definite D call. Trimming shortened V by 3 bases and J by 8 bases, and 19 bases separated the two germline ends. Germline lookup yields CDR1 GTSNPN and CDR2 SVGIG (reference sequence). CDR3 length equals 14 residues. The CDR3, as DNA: TGTGCCTGGAGCGGGCAGCGGGTGATAGTGGGCTACACCTTC. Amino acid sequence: CAWSGQRVIVGYTF.

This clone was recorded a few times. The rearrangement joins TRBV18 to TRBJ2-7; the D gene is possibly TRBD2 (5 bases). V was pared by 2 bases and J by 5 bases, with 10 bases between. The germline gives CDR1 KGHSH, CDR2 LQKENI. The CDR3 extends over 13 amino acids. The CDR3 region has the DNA TGTGCCAGCTCACCAGTATACGGGAACGAGCAGTACGTC. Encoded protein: CASSPVYGNEQYV.

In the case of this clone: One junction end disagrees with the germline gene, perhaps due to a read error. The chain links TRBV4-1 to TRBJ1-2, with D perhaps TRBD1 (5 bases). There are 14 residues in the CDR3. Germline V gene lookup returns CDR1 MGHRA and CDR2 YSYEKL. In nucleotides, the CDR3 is TGTGCCAGCAGCCAAGAGTTTAGGGGAGGTGGCTACACCTTC. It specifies CASSQEFRGGGYTF.

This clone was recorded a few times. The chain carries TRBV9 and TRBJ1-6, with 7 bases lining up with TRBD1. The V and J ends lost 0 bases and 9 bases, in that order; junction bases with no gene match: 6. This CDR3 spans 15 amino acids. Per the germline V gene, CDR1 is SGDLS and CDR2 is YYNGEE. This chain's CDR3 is CASSVADRVRSPLHF. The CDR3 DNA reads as TGTGCCAGCAGCGTAGCTGACAGGGTTCGTTCACCCCTCCACTTT.

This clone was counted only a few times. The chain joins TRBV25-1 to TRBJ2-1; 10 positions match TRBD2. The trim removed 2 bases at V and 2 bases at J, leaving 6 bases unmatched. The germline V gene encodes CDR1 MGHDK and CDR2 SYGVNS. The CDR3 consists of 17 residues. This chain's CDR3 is CASSEPGLAGAYNEQFF. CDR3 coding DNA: TGTGCCAGCAGTGAACCGGGTCTAGCGGGAGCCTACAATGAGCAGTTCTTC. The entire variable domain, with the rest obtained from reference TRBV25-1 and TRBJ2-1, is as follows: EADIYQTPRYLVIGTGKKITLECSQTMGHDKMYWYQQDPGMELHLIHYSYGVNSTEKGDLSSESTVSRIRTEHFPLTLESARPSHTSQYLCASSEPGLAGAYNEQFFGPGTRLTVL.

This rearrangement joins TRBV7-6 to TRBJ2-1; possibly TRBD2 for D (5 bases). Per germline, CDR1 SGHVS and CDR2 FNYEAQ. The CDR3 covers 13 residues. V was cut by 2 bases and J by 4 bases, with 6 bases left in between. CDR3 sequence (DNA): TGTGCCAGCAGCTTATCGGGGTACAATGAGCAGTTCTTC. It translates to CASSLSGYNEQFF.

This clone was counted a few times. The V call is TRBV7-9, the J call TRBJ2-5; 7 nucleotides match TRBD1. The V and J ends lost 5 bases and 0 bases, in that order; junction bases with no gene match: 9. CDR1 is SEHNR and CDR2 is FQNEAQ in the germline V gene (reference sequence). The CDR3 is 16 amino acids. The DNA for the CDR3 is TGTGCCAGCAGCCCAAGGACAGGTGGCCACCAAGAGACCCAGTACTTC. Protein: CASSPRTGGHQETQYF.

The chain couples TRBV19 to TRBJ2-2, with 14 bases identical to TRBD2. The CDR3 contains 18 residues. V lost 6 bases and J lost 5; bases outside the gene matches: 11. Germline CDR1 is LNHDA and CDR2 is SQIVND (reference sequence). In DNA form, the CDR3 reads TGTGCCAGTAGAGAAATCGGACTAGCGGGAGGAAGTACCGGGGAGCTGTTTTTT. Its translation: CASREIGLAGGSTGELFF.

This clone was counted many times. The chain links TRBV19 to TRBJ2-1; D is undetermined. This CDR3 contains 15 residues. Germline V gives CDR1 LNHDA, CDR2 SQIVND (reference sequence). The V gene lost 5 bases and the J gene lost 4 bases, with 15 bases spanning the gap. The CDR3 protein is CASSVKGRAYNEQFF. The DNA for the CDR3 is TGTGCCAGTAGTGTTAAAGGACGGGCATACAATGAGCAGTTCTTC. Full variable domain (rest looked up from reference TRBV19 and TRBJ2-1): DGGITQSPKYLFRKEGQNVTLSCEQNLNHDAMYWYRQDPGQGLRLIYYSQIVNDFQKGDIAEGYSVSREKKESFPLTVTSAQKNPTAFYLCASSVKGRAYNEQFFGPGTRLTVL.

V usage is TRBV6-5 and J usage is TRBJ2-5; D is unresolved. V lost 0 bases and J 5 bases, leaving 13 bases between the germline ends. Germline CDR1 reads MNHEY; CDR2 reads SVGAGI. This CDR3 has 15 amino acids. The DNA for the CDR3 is TGTGCCAGCAGTTACTCCAAAGCGCAGCTGGAGACCCAGTACTTC. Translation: CASSYSKAQLETQYF.

CDR3 nucleotide sequence: TGCGCCAGCAGCCAAGATTGGGGGGACCCCTACAATGAGCAGTTCTTC. Encoded protein: CASSQDWGDPYNEQFF. The V gene is TRBV4-3, the J gene TRBJ2-1; a weak D match, TRBD2 (6 bases). Germline CDR1 and CDR2: LGHNA and YSLEER. V lost 0 bases, J lost 2 bases, and 11 bases lay in between. This CDR3 comprises 16 residues.

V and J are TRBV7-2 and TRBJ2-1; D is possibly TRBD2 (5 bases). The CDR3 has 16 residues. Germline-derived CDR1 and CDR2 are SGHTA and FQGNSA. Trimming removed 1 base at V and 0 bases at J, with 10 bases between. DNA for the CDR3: TGTGCCAGCAGCTTAGTCGGGGATTCCTCCTACAATGAGCAGTTCTTC. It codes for CASSLVGDSSYNEQFF.

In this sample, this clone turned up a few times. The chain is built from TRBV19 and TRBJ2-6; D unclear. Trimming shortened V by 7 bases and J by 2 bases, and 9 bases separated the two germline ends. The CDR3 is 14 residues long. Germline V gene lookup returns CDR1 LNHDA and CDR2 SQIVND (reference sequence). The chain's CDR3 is CASTADAGANVLTF. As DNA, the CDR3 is TGTGCCAGTACCGCGGACGCTGGGGCCAACGTCCTGACTTTC.

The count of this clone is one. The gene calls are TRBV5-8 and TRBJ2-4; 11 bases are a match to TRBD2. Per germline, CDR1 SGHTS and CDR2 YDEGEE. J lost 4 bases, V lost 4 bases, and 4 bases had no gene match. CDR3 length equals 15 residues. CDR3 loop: CASSPRLAGKNIQYF. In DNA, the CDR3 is TGTGCCAGCAGCCCAAGACTAGCGGGGAAAAACATTCAGTACTTC. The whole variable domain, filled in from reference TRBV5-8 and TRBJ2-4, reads EAGVTQSPTHLIKTRGQQATLRCSPISGHTSVYWYQQALGLGLQFLLWYDEGEERNRGNFPPRFSGRQFPNYSSELNVNALELEDSALYLCASSPRLAGKNIQYFGAGTRLSVL.

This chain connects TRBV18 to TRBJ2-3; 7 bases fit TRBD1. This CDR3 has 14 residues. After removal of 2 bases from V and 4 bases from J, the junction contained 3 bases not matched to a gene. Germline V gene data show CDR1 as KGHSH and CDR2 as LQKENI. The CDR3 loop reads CASSPSQGADTQYF. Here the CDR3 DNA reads TGTGCCAGCTCACCAAGCCAGGGGGCAGATACGCAGTATTTT.

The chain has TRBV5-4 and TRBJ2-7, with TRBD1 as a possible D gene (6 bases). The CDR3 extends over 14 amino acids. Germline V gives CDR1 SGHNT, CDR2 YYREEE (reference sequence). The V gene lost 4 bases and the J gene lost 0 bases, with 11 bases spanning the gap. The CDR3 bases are TGTGCCAGCAGCCGCAGACAGGACTCCTACGAGCAGTACGTC. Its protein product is CASSRRQDSYEQYV.

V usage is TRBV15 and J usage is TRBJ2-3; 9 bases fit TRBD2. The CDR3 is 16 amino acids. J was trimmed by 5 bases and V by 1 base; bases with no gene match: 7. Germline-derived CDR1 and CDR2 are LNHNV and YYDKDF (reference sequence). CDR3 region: CATSRGGSGGRDTQYF. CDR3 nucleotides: TGTGCCACCAGCAGAGGGGGTAGCGGGGGACGAGATACGCAGTATTTT.

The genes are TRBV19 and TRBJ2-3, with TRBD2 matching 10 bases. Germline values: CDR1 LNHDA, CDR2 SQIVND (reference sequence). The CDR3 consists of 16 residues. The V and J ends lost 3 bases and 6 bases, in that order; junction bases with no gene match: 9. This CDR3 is CASSIGLAEYGDTQYF. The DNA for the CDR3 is TGTGCCAGTAGTATCGGACTAGCGGAGTACGGGGATACGCAGTATTTT. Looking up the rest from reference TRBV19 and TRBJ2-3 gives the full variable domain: DGGITQSPKYLFRKEGQNVTLSCEQNLNHDAMYWYRQDPGQGLRLIYYSQIVNDFQKGDIAEGYSVSREKKESFPLTVTSAQKNPTAFYLCASSIGLAEYGDTQYFGPGTRLTVL.

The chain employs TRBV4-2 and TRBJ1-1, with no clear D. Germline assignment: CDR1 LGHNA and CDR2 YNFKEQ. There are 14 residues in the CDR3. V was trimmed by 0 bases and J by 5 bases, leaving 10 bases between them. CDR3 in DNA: TGTGCCAGCAGCCAAGAAGTCCGAGGAACTGAAGCTTTCTTT. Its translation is CASSQEVRGTEAFF.

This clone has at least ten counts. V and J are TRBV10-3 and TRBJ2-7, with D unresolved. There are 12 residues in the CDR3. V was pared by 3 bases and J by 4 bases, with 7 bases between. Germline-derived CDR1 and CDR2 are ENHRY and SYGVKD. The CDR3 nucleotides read TGTGCCATCAGTGAACTCGATTACGAGCAGTACGTC. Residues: CAISELDYEQYV.